Below are 15 T cell receptor beta chains sequenced from a single sample in a study of blood T cell repertoires in COVID-19. Assay: immunoSEQ multiplex PCR; the TCRdb copy retains only in-frame clones and omits some. The sample yields 150,000 to 200,000 clones, around 79% seen once. What was sequenced was peripheral blood. These receptors were taken from a woman in her thirties or forties with COVID-19, enrolled during active disease.

The chain carries TRBV7-8 and TRBJ2-1; 7 bases are a match to TRBD2. The junction had 10 bases not matched to a gene; V was cut back by 3 bases and J by 8 bases. CDR1 and CDR2 from the germline V gene are SGHVS and FQNEAQ. The CDR3 extends over 15 amino acids. The CDR3 bases are TGTGCCAGCAGCTTTATAGCGGGTCTGGGCGATGAGCAGTTCTTC. Translation: CASSFIAGLGDEQFF.

The rearrangement uses TRBV19 and TRBJ1-3; tentatively, D is TRBD1 (6 bases). Germline assignment: CDR1 LNHDA and CDR2 SQIVND (reference sequence). V gave up 6 bases and J gave up 0 bases, with 12 bases separating them. The CDR3 has 15 amino acids. The CDR3 DNA sequence: TGTGCCAGTAGCAGTACAGGGTTCTCTGGAAACACCATATATTTT. It specifies CASSSTGFSGNTIYF.

The chain uses TRBV7-9 and TRBJ1-4; the D gene is possibly TRBD1 (5 bases). Trimming pared 4 bases from V and 3 bases from J, leaving 12 bases between. This CDR3 has 15 amino acids. The germline gives CDR1 SEHNR, CDR2 FQNEAQ (reference sequence). CDR3 coding DNA: TGTGCCAGCAGCTCCCCTGGACACGCTAATGAAAAACTGTTTTTT. It yields the protein CASSSPGHANEKLFF.

V usage is TRBV18 and J usage is TRBJ2-5; D is uncertain. Between the trimmed V and J ends, which lost 2 bases and 4 bases, there was a span of 35 bases. The CDR3 has 22 amino acids. The germline V gene encodes CDR1 KGHSH and CDR2 LQKENI. Here the CDR3 DNA reads TGTGCCAGCTCACCATTTTTTTGCGGTCGTCCCAATAAATCAAAGAACCGAGAGACCCAGTACTTC. This sequence encodes CASSPFFCGRPNKSKNRETQYF.

Worth noting for this clone: This sample also contains other DNA sequences that code for the same CDR3. The chain has TRBV20-1 and TRBJ1-1, with D perhaps matching TRBD1 (5 bases). CDR1 DFQATT and CDR2 SNEGSKA come from the germline V gene (reference sequence). This CDR3 has 11 amino acids. V lost 6 bases to trimming and J lost 5 bases, with 10 bases between them. The DNA for the CDR3 is TGCAGTGCAAGCCCAGGGACTGAAGCTTTCTTT. Amino acids: CSASPGTEAFF.

This clone has at least ten counts. The gene calls are TRBV7-2 and TRBJ2-1, with D maybe TRBD2 (6 bases). Per germline, CDR1 SGHTA and CDR2 FQGNSA. The ends were cut back, 4 bases at V and 8 bases at J, with 12 bases in the middle. The CDR3 runs to 13 residues. The CDR3 coding sequence is TGTGCCAGCAGCTCGATAGGAGGGTATGAGCAGTTCTTC. Protein product: CASSSIGGYEQFF.

The rearrangement links TRBV29-1 to TRBJ2-5, with 7 bases aligning to TRBD1. Germline V gene data show CDR1 as SQVTM and CDR2 as ANQGSEA. V shed 5 bases, J shed 4 bases, and the junction held 10 bases outside the gene matches. The CDR3 contains 14 residues. DNA for the CDR3: TGCAGCGTTACCCGCTGGGCAGGGGGAGAGACCCAGTACTTC. It encodes CSVTRWAGGETQYF. Full variable domain (missing parts from reference TRBV29-1 and TRBJ2-5): SAVISQKPSRDICQRGTSLTIQCQVDSQVTMMFWYRQQPGQSLTLIATANQGSEATYESGFVIDKFPISRPNLTFSTLTVSNMSPEDSSIYLCSVTRWAGGETQYFGPGTRLLVL.

This clone was counted a few times. The CDR3, as DNA: TGTGCCAGCAGTAATAGACAGGCCCAGCCCCAGCATTTT. Translation gives CASSNRQAQPQHF. V and J are TRBV2 and TRBJ1-5; possible D gene TRBD1, 6 bases. CDR1 is SNHLY and CDR2 is FYNNEI in the germline V gene. This CDR3 has 13 amino acids. V was trimmed by 5 bases and J by 7 bases, leaving 12 bases between them.

The CDR3 region is CASSQDFRERKETQYF. CDR3 bases: TGTGCCAGCAGCCAAGATTTCCGGGAGAGGAAAGAGACCCAGTACTTC. V is TRBV3-1 (or the pseudogene TRBV3-2) and J is TRBJ2-5; tentatively, D is TRBD2 (6 bases). V shed 0 bases and J shed 3 bases, with 14 bases lying between them. This CDR3 is built from 16 residues. Germline lookup yields CDR1 LGHDT and CDR2 YNNKEL (reference sequence).

The V and J genes are TRBV7-9 and TRBJ1-1; tentatively, D is TRBD1 (5 bases). V lost 8 bases, J lost 1 base, and 20 bases lay in between. This CDR3 comprises 16 residues. Germline-derived CDR1 and CDR2 are SEHNR and FQNEAQ (reference sequence). The DNA for the CDR3 is TGTGCCAGCGCACACGTAAATGGGGGGTCGAACACTGAAGCTTTCTTT. Its translation is CASAHVNGGSNTEAFF.

This chain joins TRBV5-5 and TRBJ2-2; weak D call: TRBD1 (6 bases). There are 15 residues in the CDR3. The ends were cut back, 4 bases at V and 4 bases at J, with 14 bases in the middle. Per germline, CDR1 SGHKS and CDR2 YYEKEE (reference sequence). The CDR3 DNA reads as TGTGCCAGCAGCAAACAACAGGGTACCACCGGGGAGCTGTTTTTT. This encodes CASSKQQGTTGELFF.

In its sample, this clone was seen a few times. The V call is TRBV6-5, the J call TRBJ2-3; possible D gene TRBD2, 7 bases. The CDR3 runs to 13 residues. In germline, CDR1 is MNHEY, CDR2 SVGAGI. V lost 0 bases and J lost 10, with 11 bases in between. The CDR3 DNA is TGTGCCAGCAGTTACTCAGGGGGGGGCGCGCAGTATTTT. Translation gives CASSYSGGGAQYF.

The genes are TRBV7-2 and TRBJ1-5; the match to TRBD1 covers 7 bases. The V gene end was trimmed by 0 bases and the J gene end by 2 bases; junction bases not matched to a gene: 4. There are 16 residues in the CDR3. The V gene's germline CDR1 is SGHTA and CDR2 FQGNSA. The CDR3 bases are TGTGCCAGCAGCTTAGCCCAGGGGGATGGCAATCAGCCCCAGCATTTT. Translation: CASSLAQGDGNQPQHF. The full variable domain, its missing parts supplied by reference TRBV7-2 and TRBJ1-5, is GAGVSQSPSNKVTEKGKDVELRCDPISGHTALYWYRQSLGQGLEFLIYFQGNSAPDKSGLPSDRFSAERTGGSVSTLTIQRTQQEDSAVYLCASSLAQGDGNQPQHFGDGTRLSIL.

The V gene is TRBV6-5, the J gene TRBJ1-1; D remains ambiguous. In germline, CDR1 is MNHEY, CDR2 SVGAGI. The length of the CDR3 is 13 residues. With 8 bases removed from V and 8 bases from J, the gap between germline ends came to 18 bases. CDR3 sequence reads: CASGYREAVEAFF. The CDR3 nucleotides are TGTGCCAGCGGATATAGAGAGGCCGTAGAAGCTTTCTTT.

Many counts were recorded for this clone. V gene TRBV4-1 combines with J gene TRBJ2-1, with D perhaps matching TRBD1 (6 bases). The CDR3 length is 15 residues. Germline CDR1 reads MGHRA; CDR2 reads YSYEKL. V lost 1 base and J lost 4, with 11 bases in between. CDR3 amino acids: CASSQGPGVYNEQFF. The CDR3 DNA is TGCGCCAGCAGCCAAGGACCAGGGGTTTACAATGAGCAGTTCTTC.